This passage covers 9 T cell receptor beta chains from one sample sequenced in a study of shared clonotypes between healthy human individuals. CD8 cells classed as naive were CD45RO-negative and positively selected for CCR7, excluding terminally differentiated effector memory CD45RA+ cells. The table came from immunoSEQ multiplex PCR; TCRdb's copy has only in-frame clones and leaves some out. The sample lists roughly 2 million clones, about 95% occurring once. Sequences were obtained from naive CD8+ T cells sorted from blood. Receptors originate from a man aged 18 to 30 in good health.

The chain joins TRBV2 to TRBJ1-2; 7 nucleotides line up with TRBD1. From germline, CDR1 is SNHLY and CDR2 FYNNEI. The ends lost 4 bases at V and 7 bases at J; junction bases unmatched: 12. This CDR3 is 15 amino acids long. CDR3 in DNA: TGTGCCAGCAGTGTCCCCGGGACAGAACTCCTTGGCTACACCTTC. It codes for CASSVPGTELLGYTF. The full variable domain, completed using reference TRBV2 and TRBJ1-2, is EPEVTQTPSHQVTQMGQEVILRCVPISNHLYFYWYRQILGQKVEFLVSFYNNEISEKSEIFDDQFSVERPDGSNFTLKIRSTKLEDSAMYFCASSVPGTELLGYTFGSGTRLTVV.

The V and J genes are TRBV7-9 and TRBJ1-2; TRBD1 might be the D (5 bases). This CDR3 has 13 residues. The germline V and J ends were trimmed by 3 bases and 3 bases, with 8 bases remaining between them. The germline V gene has CDR1 SEHNR and CDR2 FQNEAQ (reference sequence). CDR3 coding DNA: TGTGCCAGCAGCTTCGGGGACTACTATGGCTACACCTTC. Translation gives CASSFGDYYGYTF.

The chain couples TRBV5-1 to TRBJ2-1; 16 nucleotides match TRBD2. The germline CDR1 and CDR2 sequences are SGHRS and YFSETQ. The CDR3 loop spans 18 amino acids. Germline trimming cut 4 bases from V and 1 base from J; bases unmatched to any gene: 5. The CDR3 loop reads CASSPGLAGGPSYNEQFF. CDR3 DNA sequence: TGCGCCAGCAGCCCGGGACTAGCGGGAGGGCCTTCCTACAATGAGCAGTTCTTC.

The chain uses TRBV7-9 and TRBJ1-3; a weak D match, TRBD1 (5 bases). Trimming took 0 bases from V and 1 from J, leaving 7 bases between them. The length of the CDR3 is 15 residues. CDR1 and CDR2 (germline): SEHNR, FQNEAQ (reference sequence). The CDR3: CASSLAGDSGNTIYF. In DNA, the CDR3 is TGTGCCAGCAGCTTAGCGGGGGATTCTGGAAACACCATATATTTT.

Worth noting for this clone: Other DNA sequences from this sample encode an identical CDR3 as well. The rearrangement joins TRBV7-9 to TRBJ2-1, with unresolved D. V was shortened by 1 base and J by 6 bases, with 10 bases between the two germline ends. The CDR3 spans 14 residues. The germline V gene has CDR1 SEHNR and CDR2 FQNEAQ (reference sequence). The CDR3 spells CASSLVTEANEQFF. DNA for the CDR3: TGTGCCAGCAGCTTAGTGACCGAGGCCAATGAGCAGTTCTTC.

The chain carries TRBV7-2 and TRBJ2-7; either TRBD1 or TRBD2 may supply D (5 bases each). Trimming took 0 bases from V and 2 from J, leaving 8 bases between them. CDR1 and CDR2 from the germline V gene are SGHTA and FQGNSA. The CDR3 sequence is 14 residues long. The CDR3 reads CASSLAGVPYEQYF. Written as DNA, the CDR3 is TGTGCCAGCAGCTTAGCGGGGGTACCCTACGAGCAGTACTTC.

V gene TRBV7-9 combines with J gene TRBJ2-7; D is perhaps TRBD1 (5 bases). Germline CDR1 and CDR2: SEHNR and FQNEAQ (reference sequence). Trimming cost V 1 base and J 3 bases, with 13 bases left between them. There are 15 residues in the CDR3. The DNA of the CDR3 is TGTGCCAGCAGCTTAGTGGAAACAGGAATCTACGAGCAGTACTTC. This gives the protein CASSLVETGIYEQYF.

The chain uses TRBV11-2 and TRBJ1-6; D unclear. The ends were cut back, 2 bases at V and 5 bases at J, with 4 bases in the middle. Germline CDR1 reads SGHAT; CDR2 reads FQNNGV. The CDR3 sequence is 13 residues long. CDR3 nucleotide sequence: TGTGCCAGCAGCTTACGGGATAATTCACCCCTCCACTTT. This sequence encodes CASSLRDNSPLHF.

In this sample, this clone turned up once. The chain couples TRBV2 to TRBJ2-5, with TRBD2 matching over 14 bases. CDR1 and CDR2 (germline): SNHLY, FYNNEI. With 6 bases clipped from V and 6 bases from J, the junction kept 6 bases outside the gene matches. The CDR3 contains 15 residues. Here the CDR3 DNA reads TGTGCCAGCAGCGAGGGACTAGCGGGAGAGAAGACCCAGTACTTC. This gives the protein CASSEGLAGEKTQYF.